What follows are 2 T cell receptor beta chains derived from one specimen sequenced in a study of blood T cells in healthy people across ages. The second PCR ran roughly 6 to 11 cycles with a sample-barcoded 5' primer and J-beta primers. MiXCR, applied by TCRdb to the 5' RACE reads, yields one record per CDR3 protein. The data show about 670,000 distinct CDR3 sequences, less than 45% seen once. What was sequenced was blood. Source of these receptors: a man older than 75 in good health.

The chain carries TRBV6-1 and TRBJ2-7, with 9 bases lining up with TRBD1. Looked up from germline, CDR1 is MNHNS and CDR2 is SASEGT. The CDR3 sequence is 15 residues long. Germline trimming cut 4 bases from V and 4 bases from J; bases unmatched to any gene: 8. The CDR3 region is CASSGTGGIAYEQYF. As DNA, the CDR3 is TGTGCCAGCAGTGGTACAGGGGGCATCGCGTACGAGCAGTACTTC.

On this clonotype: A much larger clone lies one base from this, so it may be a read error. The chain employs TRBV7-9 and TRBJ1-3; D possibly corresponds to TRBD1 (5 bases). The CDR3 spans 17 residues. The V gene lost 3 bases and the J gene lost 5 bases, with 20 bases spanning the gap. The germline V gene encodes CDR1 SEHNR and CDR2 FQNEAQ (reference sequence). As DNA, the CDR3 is TGTGCCAGCAGCTTCCGAGGACCGGGGACTTCTCGAAACACCATATATTTT. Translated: CASSFRGPGTSRNTIYF. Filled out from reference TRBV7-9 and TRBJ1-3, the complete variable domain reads DTGVSQNPRHKITKRGQNVTFRCDPISEHNRLYWYRQTLGQGPEFLTYFQNEAQLEKSRLLSDRFSAERPKGSFSTLEIQRTEQGDSAMYLCASSFRGPGTSRNTIYFGEGSWLTVV.